This T cell receptor (beta chain) originates from a study of OX40 agonist ivuxolimab in advanced cancers. Turning to the study itself: The diagnoses of dose-escalation patients were hepatocellular carcinoma, melanoma, renal cell or head and neck cancer.

Sequencing used immunoSEQ multiplex PCR; TCRdb keeps in-frame clones, though not all of them. The sample records 70,000 or so clones, about 91% being singletons. For this clone: Its target is unknown.

The germline V gene encodes CDR1 SEHNR and CDR2 FQNEAQ (reference sequence). CDR3 length equals 13 residues. Trimming stripped 2 bases from V and 2 bases from J, with 6 bases between. Study findings and constraints: More expanded clones were found, on average, in CD8+ than in CD4+ T cells. The work left the antigen specificity of expanded peripheral T cells undetermined.

The chain combines TRBV7-9 with TRBJ1-2, with D unclear. Specimen: CD4+ or CD8+ T cells sorted from blood, collected in a trial of the OX40 agonist ivuxolimab. This sequence originates from an adult with an advanced solid tumor such as melanoma, head and neck, liver or kidney cancer. The CDR3 here is CASSLTENYGYTF. DNA for the CDR3: TGTGCCAGCAGCTTAACAGAAAACTATGGCTACACCTTC.